The next 27 T cell receptor beta chains were all read from a single sample in a study of long-term antiretroviral therapy in people with HIV. Survey-level resolution applied to immunoSEQ assay v3.0. Produced via immunoSEQ multiplex PCR; TCRdb's table is partial and in-frame only. The sample yields around 22,000 clones, approximately 88% seen once. This sample comprised unsorted PBMCs, obtained about 4.3 years after starting antiretroviral therapy. The receptors here all came from a man between 25 and 39 years old with HIV.

The chain uses TRBV5-1 and TRBJ2-2; TRBD1 might be the D (5 bases). Germline CDR1 reads SGHRS; CDR2 reads YFSETQ. CDR3 size: 15 residues. V dropped 1 base and J dropped 3 bases, with 10 bases sitting between them. Here the CDR3 reads CASSLSVGDTGELFF. The CDR3 DNA follows: TGCGCCAGCAGCTTGTCTGTAGGGGACACCGGGGAGCTGTTTTTT.

The chain combines TRBV11-1 with TRBJ1-1, with a tentative D call TRBD1 (5 bases). The CDR3 consists of 16 residues. The germline gives CDR1 SGHAT, CDR2 FQDESV (reference sequence). V gave up 4 bases and J gave up 3 bases, with 18 bases separating them. CDR3 in amino acids: CASSSEGRPGDTEAFF. CDR3 DNA: TGTGCCAGCAGCTCTGAGGGCCGCCCGGGGGACACTGAAGCTTTCTTT.

The gene calls are TRBV9 and TRBJ1-4; maybe TRBD1 (5 bases). This CDR3 comprises 15 residues. The ends were cut back, 0 bases at V and 5 bases at J, with 11 bases in the middle. Germline-derived CDR1 and CDR2 are SGDLS and YYNGEE. The CDR3 sequence is CASSVATGTNEKLFF. For the CDR3, the DNA is TGTGCCAGCAGCGTAGCTACGGGGACCAATGAAAAACTGTTTTTT.

This sequence joins TRBV18 and TRBJ1-1; no clear D. CDR1 and CDR2 from the germline V gene are KGHSH and LQKENI. V shed 5 bases and J shed 0 bases, with 7 bases lying between them. This CDR3 spans 13 amino acids. The CDR3 protein is CASSTSVNTEAFF. The DNA of the CDR3 is TGTGCCAGCTCAACTTCAGTGAACACTGAAGCTTTCTTT.

This clone appeared a few times. J is TRBJ1-6 and V is TRBV25-1; weak D call: TRBD1 (6 bases). V lost 3 bases and J 8 bases, leaving 11 bases between the germline ends. CDR3 size: 14 residues. In germline, CDR1 is MGHDK, CDR2 SYGVNS. DNA of the CDR3: TGTGCCAGCAGTGATACAGGGTACGATTCACCCCTCCACTTT. Protein: CASSDTGYDSPLHF. The full variable domain, in which reference TRBV25-1 and TRBJ1-6 provide the parts outside the CDR3, is EADIYQTPRYLVIGTGKKITLECSQTMGHDKMYWYQQDPGMELHLIHYSYGVNSTEKGDLSSESTVSRIRTEHFPLTLESARPSHTSQYLCASSDTGYDSPLHFGNGTRLTVT.

V and J are TRBV9 and TRBJ1-3; D uncertain. This CDR3 has 15 residues. Trimming stripped 3 bases from V and 0 bases from J, with 10 bases between. Germline V gene data show CDR1 as SGDLS and CDR2 as YYNGEE. The DNA of the CDR3 is TGTGCCAGCAGCGAAGGTGACTACTCTGGAAACACCATATATTTT. Its protein product is CASSEGDYSGNTIYF.

The rearrangement links TRBV20-1 to TRBJ1-2; D perhaps matches TRBD1 (5 bases). Looked up from germline, CDR1 is DFQATT and CDR2 is SNEGSKA (reference sequence). The germline V and J ends were trimmed by 6 bases and 4 bases, with 9 bases remaining between them. The CDR3 is 11 residues long. In nucleotides, the CDR3 is TGCAGTGCCAACGGGGGCTATGGCTACACCTTC. Residues: CSANGGYGYTF.

The gene calls are TRBV7-2 and TRBJ2-5, with a tentative D call TRBD2 (6 bases). The CDR3 is 13 amino acids. The germline V and J ends were trimmed by 5 bases and 0 bases, with 7 bases remaining between them. CDR1 and CDR2 (germline): SGHTA, FQGNSA. The DNA of the CDR3 is TGTGCCAGCAGCGGGACTTACCAAGAGACCCAGTACTTC. Amino acids: CASSGTYQETQYF.

V gene TRBV5-1 combines with J gene TRBJ2-7, with D unresolved. The V gene's germline CDR1 is SGHRS and CDR2 YFSETQ. V was trimmed by 4 bases and J by 4 bases, leaving 24 bases between them. The CDR3 contains 17 residues. The CDR3 DNA reads as TGCGCCAGCAGCCGTACGAGGCCCCCTTCTCATCAGTACGAGCAGTACTTC. It translates to CASSRTRPPSHQYEQYF.

This chain links TRBV5-1 with TRBJ2-7; 9 bases align to TRBD1. Germline CDR1 is SGHRS and CDR2 is YFSETQ. This CDR3 is 14 amino acids long. V lost 0 bases, J lost 6 bases, and 4 bases stayed unmatched. CDR3: CASSLAGTGSEQYF. CDR3 DNA: TGCGCCAGCAGCTTGGCCGGGACAGGGTCCGAGCAGTACTTC.

V usage is TRBV28 and J usage is TRBJ1-5; 8 positions match TRBD1. This CDR3 has 16 amino acids. The junction had 5 bases not matched to a gene; V was cut back by 4 bases and J by 0 bases. The germline CDR1 and CDR2 sequences are MDHEN and SYDVKM. The CDR3 here is CASSYDRGGSNQPQHF. The CDR3 DNA reads TGTGCCAGCAGTTACGACAGGGGAGGTAGCAATCAGCCCCAGCATTTT.

The chain couples TRBV2 to TRBJ2-7, with a possible D match to TRBD2 (6 bases). Deletions cut 7 bases from V and 2 bases from J, with 18 bases between. Looked up from germline, CDR1 is SNHLY and CDR2 is FYNNEI. The CDR3 loop spans 15 amino acids. The CDR3 is CASMSRGRGTYEQYF. In nucleotides, the CDR3 is TGTGCCAGCATGTCCCGGGGACGCGGGACCTACGAGCAGTACTTC.

The chain carries TRBV7-2 and TRBJ1-1; tentatively, D is TRBD1 (5 bases). The V and J ends lost 5 bases and 4 bases respectively, with 23 bases between them. This CDR3 is built from 17 residues. Germline V gives CDR1 SGHTA, CDR2 FQGNSA. The CDR3 protein is CASSRDSVLKGGTEAFF. For the CDR3, the DNA is TGTGCCAGCAGCAGAGACAGCGTTTTAAAGGGTGGCACTGAAGCTTTCTTT.

The CDR3 DNA reads TGTGCCAGCAGCTCAGAGGGGAGCTCCTACAATGAGCAGTTCTTC. It encodes CASSSEGSSYNEQFF. The chain employs TRBV13 and TRBJ2-1; D is possibly TRBD1 or TRBD2 (5 bases each). The CDR3 length is 15 residues. V was pared by 4 bases and J by 0 bases, with 10 bases between. Germline V gene lookup returns CDR1 PRHDT and CDR2 FYEKMQ (reference sequence).

The rearrangement links TRBV9 to TRBJ2-3, with 11 bases aligning to TRBD2. The length of the CDR3 is 16 residues. Per the germline V gene, CDR1 is SGDLS and CDR2 is YYNGEE. V dropped 4 bases and J dropped 6; count of bases not matched to a gene: 10. The CDR3 loop reads CASSSPTSGNEDTQYF. In DNA, the CDR3 is TGTGCCAGCAGCTCCCCGACTAGCGGGAATGAGGATACGCAGTATTTT.

The V gene is TRBV7-9, the J gene TRBJ1-4, with D perhaps TRBD1 (5 bases). V lost 5 bases and J 6 bases, leaving 16 bases between the germline ends. This CDR3 has 15 residues. Germline values: CDR1 SEHNR, CDR2 FQNEAQ (reference sequence). CDR3 in DNA: TGTGCCAGCAGCCGTACCCAGGGCTTCGATGAAAAACTGTTTTTT. It codes for CASSRTQGFDEKLFF.

This clone was counted once. The chain couples TRBV7-9 to TRBJ2-3, with D possibly being TRBD1 or TRBD2 (5 bases each). Germline values: CDR1 SEHNR, CDR2 FQNEAQ (reference sequence). The CDR3 is 15 residues long. Trimming shortened V by 2 bases and J by 3 bases, and 12 bases separated the two germline ends. This chain's CDR3 is CASSLLGERTDTQYF. As DNA, the CDR3 is TGTGCCAGCAGCTTACTGGGGGAGCGAACAGATACGCAGTATTTT.

The chain uses TRBV29-1 and TRBJ2-1; 7 bases align to TRBD1. The germline V gene has CDR1 SQVTM and CDR2 ANQGSEA. The CDR3 is 14 amino acids. With V trimmed by 6 bases and J by 0 bases, 5 bases remained unmatched. CDR3 residues: CSVATGSSYNEQFF. CDR3 DNA: TGCAGCGTCGCGACAGGGAGCTCCTACAATGAGCAGTTCTTC.

The chain is built from TRBV5-1 and TRBJ2-5; 7 nucleotides agree with TRBD2. J lost 5 bases, V lost 4 bases, and 14 bases had no gene match. The CDR3 has 16 residues. Germline assignment: CDR1 SGHRS and CDR2 YFSETQ. The CDR3, as DNA: TGCGCCAGCAGCCCCGATGAGCGGGATTATCACGAGACCCAGTACTTC. This translates into CASSPDERDYHETQYF.

The chain uses TRBV7-3 and TRBJ1-1; the D gene is possibly TRBD1 (5 bases). V shed 5 bases and J shed 1 base, with 8 bases lying between them. The CDR3 sequence is 13 residues long. CDR1 SGHTA and CDR2 FQGTGA come from the germline V gene. CDR3 loop: CASSPGANTEAFF. CDR3 coding DNA: TGTGCCAGCAGCCCTGGGGCGAACACTGAAGCTTTCTTT.

The V and J genes are TRBV5-4 and TRBJ1-2, with TRBD1 matching 7 bases. CDR1 is SGHNT and CDR2 is YYREEE in the germline V gene (reference sequence). V was pared by 4 bases and J by 0 bases, with 3 bases of the junction left unmatched. CDR3 length: 14 amino acids. CDR3 bases: TGTGCCAGCAGCATTGGACAGGCTAACTATGGCTACACCTTC. Encoded protein: CASSIGQANYGYTF. Supplemented by reference TRBV5-4 and TRBJ1-2, the full variable domain reads ETGVTQSPTHLIKTRGQQVTLRCSSQSGHNTVSWYQQALGQGPQFIFQYYREEENGRGNFPPRFSGLQFPNYSSELNVNALELDDSALYLCASSIGQANYGYTFGSGTRLTVV.

This clone was observed a handful of times. The chain is built from TRBV6-1 and TRBJ2-1; no definite D call. V was clipped by 5 bases and J by 6 bases, with 11 bases between them. The CDR3 spans 13 residues. Looked up from germline, CDR1 is MNHNS and CDR2 is SASEGT. The DNA of the CDR3 is TGTGCCAGCAGTCAATACAGTGGCAATGAGCAGTTCTTC. Encoded protein: CASSQYSGNEQFF.

The V call is TRBV12-2, the J call TRBJ2-7; the D call in the table, TRBD2, was not verified against the DNA. TRBV12-2 is given as a pseudogene. The CDR3 runs to 13 residues. Here the CDR3 DNA reads TGTGCAAGTCGCTTAGTGATAGTCTACGAGCAGTACTTC. Encoded protein: CASRLVIVYEQYF.

The CDR3 sequence: CASIRQGPNEKLFF. The DNA for the CDR3 is TGTGCCAGCATACGACAGGGGCCCAATGAAAAACTGTTTTTT. The rearrangement links TRBV7-9 to TRBJ1-4; 8 nucleotides match TRBD1. The CDR3 is 14 residues long. Trimming cost V 7 bases and J 5 bases; bases outside gene matches: 6. From germline, CDR1 is SEHNR and CDR2 FQNEAQ (reference sequence).

This clone has only a few counts. The CDR3 DNA reads as TGTGCCAGCAGTTTCGGGACAGCCTTCTACGAGCAGTACTTC. Amino acids: CASSFGTAFYEQYF. This chain uses TRBV27 with TRBJ2-7; 7 positions agree with TRBD1. J lost 3 bases, V lost 3 bases, and 5 bases had no gene match. CDR3 length: 14 residues. Germline V gene lookup returns CDR1 MNHEY and CDR2 SMNVEV (reference sequence).

The V and J genes are TRBV30 and TRBJ2-7, with TRBD1 matching over 8 bases. Germline V gene lookup returns CDR1 GTSNPN and CDR2 SVGIG (reference sequence). Germline trimming cut 5 bases from V and 3 bases from J; bases unmatched to any gene: 12. There are 15 residues in the CDR3. Written as DNA, the CDR3 is TGTGCCTGGGCGGGCGACAGGGGTTCCAACTACGAGCAGTACTTC. Its protein product is CAWAGDRGSNYEQYF.

The J gene is TRBJ2-1, the V gene TRBV7-3; 7 bases align to TRBD2. The V and J ends lost 5 bases and 10 bases, in that order; junction bases with no gene match: 5. The CDR3 extends over 12 amino acids. Germline V gene data show CDR1 as SGHTA and CDR2 as FQGTGA. The CDR3 here is CASSLPGGEQFF. DNA for the CDR3: TGTGCCAGCAGCCTCCCCGGGGGGGAGCAGTTCTTC. Full variable domain (rest looked up from reference TRBV7-3 and TRBJ2-1): GAGVSQTPSNKVTEKGKYVELRCDPISGHTALYWYRQSLGQGPEFLIYFQGTGAADDSGLPNDRFFAVRPEGSVSTLKIQRTERGDSAVYLCASSLPGGEQFFGPGTRLTVL.